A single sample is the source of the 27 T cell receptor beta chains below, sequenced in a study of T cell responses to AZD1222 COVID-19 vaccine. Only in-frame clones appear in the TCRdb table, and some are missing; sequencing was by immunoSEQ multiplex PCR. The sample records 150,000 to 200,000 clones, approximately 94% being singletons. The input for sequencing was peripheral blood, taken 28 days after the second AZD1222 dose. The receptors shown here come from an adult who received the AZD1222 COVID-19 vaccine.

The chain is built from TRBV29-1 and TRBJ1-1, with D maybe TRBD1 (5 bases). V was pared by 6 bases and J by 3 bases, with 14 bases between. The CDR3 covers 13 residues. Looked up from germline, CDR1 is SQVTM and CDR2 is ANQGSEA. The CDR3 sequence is CSVPGPGDTEAFF. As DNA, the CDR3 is TGCAGCGTCCCGGGCCCGGGGGACACTGAAGCTTTCTTT.

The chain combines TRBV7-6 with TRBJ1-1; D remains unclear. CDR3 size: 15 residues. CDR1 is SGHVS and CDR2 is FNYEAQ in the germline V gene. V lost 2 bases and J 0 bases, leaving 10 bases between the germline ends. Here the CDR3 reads CASSLSRAMNTEAFF. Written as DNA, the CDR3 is TGTGCCAGCAGCTTAAGTAGAGCAATGAACACTGAAGCTTTCTTT. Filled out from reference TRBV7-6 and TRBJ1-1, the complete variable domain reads GAGVSQSPRYKVTKRGQDVALRCDPISGHVSLYWYRQALGQGPEFLTYFNYEAQQDKSGLPNDRFSAERPEGSISTLTIQRTEQRDSAMYRCASSLSRAMNTEAFFGQGTRLTVV.

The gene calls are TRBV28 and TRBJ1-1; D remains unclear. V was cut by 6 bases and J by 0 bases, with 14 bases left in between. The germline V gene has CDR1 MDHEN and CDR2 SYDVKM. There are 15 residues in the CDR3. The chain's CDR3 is CASSPSATLNTEAFF. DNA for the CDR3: TGTGCCAGCAGCCCTTCAGCGACATTGAACACTGAAGCTTTCTTT.

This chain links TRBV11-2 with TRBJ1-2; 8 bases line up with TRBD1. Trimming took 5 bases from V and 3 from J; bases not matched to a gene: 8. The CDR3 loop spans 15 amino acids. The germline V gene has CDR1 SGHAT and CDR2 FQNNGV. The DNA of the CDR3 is TGTGCCAGCAGCACCCGACAGGGGAAACACTATGGCTACACCTTC. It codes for CASSTRQGKHYGYTF.

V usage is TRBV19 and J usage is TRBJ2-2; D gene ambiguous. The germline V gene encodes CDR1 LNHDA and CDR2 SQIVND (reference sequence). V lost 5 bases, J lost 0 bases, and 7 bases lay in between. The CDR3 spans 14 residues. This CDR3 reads CASSSPPNTGELFF. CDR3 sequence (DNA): TGTGCCAGTAGTTCTCCTCCGAACACCGGGGAGCTGTTTTTT.

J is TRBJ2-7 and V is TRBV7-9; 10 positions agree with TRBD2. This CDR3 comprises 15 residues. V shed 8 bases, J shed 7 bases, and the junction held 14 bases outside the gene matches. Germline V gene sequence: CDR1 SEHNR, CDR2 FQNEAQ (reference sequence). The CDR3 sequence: CASRTSGEGSGEQYF. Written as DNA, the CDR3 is TGTGCCAGCCGGACTAGCGGAGAGGGTTCCGGAGAGCAGTACTTC.

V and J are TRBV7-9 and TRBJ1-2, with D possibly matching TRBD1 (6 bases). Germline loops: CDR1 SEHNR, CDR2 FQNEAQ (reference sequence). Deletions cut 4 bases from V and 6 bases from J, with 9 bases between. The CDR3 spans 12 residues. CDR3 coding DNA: TGTGCCAGCAGCTCCTACAGGGATGGCTACACCTTC. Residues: CASSSYRDGYTF.

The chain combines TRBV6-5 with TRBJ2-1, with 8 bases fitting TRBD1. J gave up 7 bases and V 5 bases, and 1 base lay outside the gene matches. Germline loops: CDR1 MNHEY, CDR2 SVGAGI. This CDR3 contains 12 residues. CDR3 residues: CASSQGANEQFF. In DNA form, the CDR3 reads TGTGCCAGCAGTCAGGGGGCGAATGAGCAGTTCTTC.

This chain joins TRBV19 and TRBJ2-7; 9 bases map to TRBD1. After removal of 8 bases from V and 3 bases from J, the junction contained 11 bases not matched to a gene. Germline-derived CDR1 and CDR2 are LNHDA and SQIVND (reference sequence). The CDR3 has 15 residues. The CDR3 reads CASGSQGQGRYEQYF. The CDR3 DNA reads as TGTGCCAGTGGCTCCCAGGGACAGGGTCGCTACGAGCAGTACTTC.

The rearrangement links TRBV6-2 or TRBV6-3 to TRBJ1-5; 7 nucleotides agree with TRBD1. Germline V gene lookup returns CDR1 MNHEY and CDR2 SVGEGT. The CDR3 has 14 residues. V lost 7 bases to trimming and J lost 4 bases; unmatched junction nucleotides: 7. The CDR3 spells CASTPGQVNQPQHF. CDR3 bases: TGTGCCAGCACCCCCGGACAGGTAAATCAGCCCCAGCATTTT.

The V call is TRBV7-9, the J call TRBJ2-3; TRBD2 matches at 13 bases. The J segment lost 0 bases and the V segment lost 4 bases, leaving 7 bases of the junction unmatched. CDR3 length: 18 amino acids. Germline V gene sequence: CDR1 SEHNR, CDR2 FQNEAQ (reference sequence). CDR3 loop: CASSSLPGLAGSTDTQYF. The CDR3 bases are TGTGCCAGCAGCTCGCTACCGGGACTAGCGGGAAGCACAGATACGCAGTATTTT.

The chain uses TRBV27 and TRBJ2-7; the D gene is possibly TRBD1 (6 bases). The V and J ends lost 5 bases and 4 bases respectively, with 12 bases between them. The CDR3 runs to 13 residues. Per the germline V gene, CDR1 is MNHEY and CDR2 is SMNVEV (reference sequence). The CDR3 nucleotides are TGTGCCAGCAGTCCCGGACAGCCTTACGAGCAGTACTTC. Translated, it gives CASSPGQPYEQYF.

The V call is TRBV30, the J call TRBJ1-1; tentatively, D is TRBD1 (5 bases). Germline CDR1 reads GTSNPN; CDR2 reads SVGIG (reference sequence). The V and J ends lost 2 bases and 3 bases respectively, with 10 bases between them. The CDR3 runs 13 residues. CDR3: CAWSNLGDTEAFF. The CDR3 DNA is TGTGCCTGGAGTAATCTGGGGGACACTGAAGCTTTCTTT.

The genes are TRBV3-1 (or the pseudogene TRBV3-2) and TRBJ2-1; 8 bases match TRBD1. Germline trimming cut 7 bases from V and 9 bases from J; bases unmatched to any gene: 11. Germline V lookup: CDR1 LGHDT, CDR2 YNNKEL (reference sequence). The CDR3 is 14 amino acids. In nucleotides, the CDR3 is TGTGCCAGCACGAGTAACAGGGGGTACGCTGAGCAGTTCTTC. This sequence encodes CASTSNRGYAEQFF.

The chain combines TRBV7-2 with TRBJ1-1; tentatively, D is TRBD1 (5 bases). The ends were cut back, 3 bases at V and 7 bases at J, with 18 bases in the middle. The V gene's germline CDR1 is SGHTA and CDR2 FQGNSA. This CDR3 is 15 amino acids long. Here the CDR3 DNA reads TGTGCCAGCAGCTTCCAACCTCAGGGTAAAGGTGAAGCTTTCTTT. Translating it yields CASSFQPQGKGEAFF.

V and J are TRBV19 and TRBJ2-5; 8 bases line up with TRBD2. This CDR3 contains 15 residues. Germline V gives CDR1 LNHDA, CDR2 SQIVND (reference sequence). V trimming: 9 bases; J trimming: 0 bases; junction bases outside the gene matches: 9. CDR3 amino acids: CASSLTLADQETQYF. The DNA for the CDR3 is TGTGCCAGCAGCCTCACACTAGCGGACCAAGAGACCCAGTACTTC.

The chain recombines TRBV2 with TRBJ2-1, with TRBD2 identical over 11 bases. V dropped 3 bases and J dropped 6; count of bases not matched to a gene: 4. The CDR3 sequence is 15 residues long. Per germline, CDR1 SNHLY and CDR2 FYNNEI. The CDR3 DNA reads TGTGCCAGCAGTGATATAACTAGCGGGAGCAATGAGCAGTTCTTC. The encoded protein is CASSDITSGSNEQFF.

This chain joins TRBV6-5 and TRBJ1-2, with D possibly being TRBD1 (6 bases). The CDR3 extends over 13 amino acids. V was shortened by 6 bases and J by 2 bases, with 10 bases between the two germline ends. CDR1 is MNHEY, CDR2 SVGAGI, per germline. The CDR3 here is CASSLDRNYGYTF. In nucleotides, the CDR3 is TGTGCCAGCAGCCTAGACAGGAACTATGGCTACACCTTC.

This CDR3 is CASLRPDGWRAAGGYTF. CDR3 nucleotide sequence: TGTGCCAGTTTGAGGCCTGATGGATGGCGGGCGGCTGGGGGCTACACCTTC. This chain uses TRBV19 with TRBJ1-2; D is uncertain. V shed 8 bases and J shed 8 bases, with 30 bases lying between them. The CDR3 contains 17 residues. Per the germline V gene, CDR1 is LNHDA and CDR2 is SQIVND (reference sequence).

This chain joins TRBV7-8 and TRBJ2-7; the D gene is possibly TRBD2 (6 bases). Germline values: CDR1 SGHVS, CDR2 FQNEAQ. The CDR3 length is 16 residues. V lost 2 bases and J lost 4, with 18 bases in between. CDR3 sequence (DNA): TGTGCCAGCAGCTTATCCGGGGGACGGGGGACTTACGAGCAGTACTTC. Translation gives CASSLSGGRGTYEQYF.

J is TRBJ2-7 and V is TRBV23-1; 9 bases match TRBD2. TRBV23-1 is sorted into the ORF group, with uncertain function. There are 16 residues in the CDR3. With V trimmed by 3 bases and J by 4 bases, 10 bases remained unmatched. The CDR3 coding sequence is TGCGCCAGCAGTCATGCCCTAGCGGGATTTAGGTACGAGCAGTACTTC. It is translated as CASSHALAGFRYEQYF.

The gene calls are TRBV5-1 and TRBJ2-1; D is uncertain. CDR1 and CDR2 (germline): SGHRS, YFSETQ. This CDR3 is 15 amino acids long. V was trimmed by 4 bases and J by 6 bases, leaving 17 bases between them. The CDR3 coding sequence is TGCGCCAGCAGCCCACCTGAGATCCTCACCAATGAGCAGTTCTTC. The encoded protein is CASSPPEILTNEQFF.

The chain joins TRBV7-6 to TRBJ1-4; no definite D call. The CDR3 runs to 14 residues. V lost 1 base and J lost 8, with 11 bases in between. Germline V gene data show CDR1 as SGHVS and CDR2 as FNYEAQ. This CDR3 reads CASSLGDTGEKLFF. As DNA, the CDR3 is TGTGCCAGCAGCTTAGGAGACACGGGGGAAAAACTGTTTTTT.

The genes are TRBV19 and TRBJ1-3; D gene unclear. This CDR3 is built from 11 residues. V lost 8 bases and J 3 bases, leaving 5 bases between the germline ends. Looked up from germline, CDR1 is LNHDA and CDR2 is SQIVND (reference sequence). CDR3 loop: CASFNGNTIYF. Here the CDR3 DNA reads TGTGCCAGTTTTAATGGAAACACCATATATTTT.

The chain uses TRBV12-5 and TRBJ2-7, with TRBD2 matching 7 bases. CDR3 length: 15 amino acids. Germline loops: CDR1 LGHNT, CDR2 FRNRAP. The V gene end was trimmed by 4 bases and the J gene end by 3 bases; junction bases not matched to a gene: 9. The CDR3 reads CASGSGLGSFYEQYF. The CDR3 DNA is TGTGCTAGTGGTTCCGGACTAGGGTCCTTCTACGAGCAGTACTTC. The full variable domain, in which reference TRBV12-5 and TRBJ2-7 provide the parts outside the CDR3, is DARVTQTPRHKVTEMGQEVTMRCQPILGHNTVFWYRQTMMQGLELLAYFRNRAPLDDSGMPKDRFSAEMPDATLATLKIQPSEPRDSAVYFCASGSGLGSFYEQYFGPGTRLTVT.

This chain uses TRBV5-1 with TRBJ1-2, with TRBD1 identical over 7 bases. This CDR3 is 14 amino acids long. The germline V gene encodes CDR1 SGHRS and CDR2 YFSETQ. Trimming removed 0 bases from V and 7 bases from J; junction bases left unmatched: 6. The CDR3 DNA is TGCGCCAGCAGCTTGGGCGCGGACAGGAGTGGCTACACCTTC. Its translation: CASSLGADRSGYTF.

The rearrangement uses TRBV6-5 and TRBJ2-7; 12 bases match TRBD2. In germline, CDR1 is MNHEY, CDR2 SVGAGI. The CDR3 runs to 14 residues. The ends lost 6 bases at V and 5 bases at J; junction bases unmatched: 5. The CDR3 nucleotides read TGTGCCAGCAGGCTGACTAGCGGGAGTCACGAGCAGTACTTC. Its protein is CASRLTSGSHEQYF.